This T cell receptor (beta chain) appears in the sequencing data of a study of cytomegalovirus exposure and HLA in healthy donors. Findings of the study overall: It was reportedly the case that the classifier diagnosed cytomegalovirus status with high specificity and sensitivity.

The PCR used 60 Vbeta and 13 Jbeta primers. Profiling relied on immunoSEQ multiplex PCR, and the TCRdb table lists in-frame clones only, not all of them. Here the sample spans around 190,000 clones, around 78% being singletons. About this clone: Its specificity is not known.

Donors sampled were nominally healthy, though unrecorded immune exposures were likely. The length of the CDR3 is 15 residues. Germline CDR1 SEHNR, CDR2 FQNEAQ (reference sequence). V lost 2 bases, J lost 2 bases, and 2 bases stayed unmatched. The receptor was isolated from a man aged 25 to 40 in good health and CMV-seronegative. What was sequenced was PBMCs. The chain carries TRBV7-9 and TRBJ2-1; 8 positions agree with TRBD2. CDR3: CASSLRRGAYNEQFF. DNA for the CDR3: TGTGCCAGCAGCTTAAGGCGGGGGGCCTACAATGAGCAGTTCTTC.